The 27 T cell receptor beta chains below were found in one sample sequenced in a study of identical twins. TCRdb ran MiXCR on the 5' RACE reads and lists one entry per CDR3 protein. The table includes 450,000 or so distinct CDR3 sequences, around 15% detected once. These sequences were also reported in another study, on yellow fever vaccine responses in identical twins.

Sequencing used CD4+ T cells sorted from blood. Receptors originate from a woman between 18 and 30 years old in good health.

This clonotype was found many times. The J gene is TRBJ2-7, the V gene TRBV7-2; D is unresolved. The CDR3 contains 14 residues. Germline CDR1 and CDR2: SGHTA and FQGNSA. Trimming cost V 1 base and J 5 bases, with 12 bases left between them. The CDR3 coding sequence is TGTGCCAGCAGCTTAGGGCCACAACGGAACGAGCAGTACTTC. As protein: CASSLGPQRNEQYF.

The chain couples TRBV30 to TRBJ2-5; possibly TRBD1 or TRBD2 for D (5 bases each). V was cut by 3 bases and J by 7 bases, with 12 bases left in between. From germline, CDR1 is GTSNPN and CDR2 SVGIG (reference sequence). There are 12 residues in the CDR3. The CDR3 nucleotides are TGTGCCTGGAGCGGGACGCTCGGGACCCAGTACTTC. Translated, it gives CAWSGTLGTQYF.

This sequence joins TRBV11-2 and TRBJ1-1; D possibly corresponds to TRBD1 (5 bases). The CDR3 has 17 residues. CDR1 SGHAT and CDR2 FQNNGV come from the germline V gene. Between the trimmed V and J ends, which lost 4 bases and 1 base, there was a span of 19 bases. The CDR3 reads CASSSPREGWWNTEAFF. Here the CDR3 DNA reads TGTGCCAGCAGCTCCCCCCGCGAGGGGTGGTGGAACACTGAAGCTTTCTTT.

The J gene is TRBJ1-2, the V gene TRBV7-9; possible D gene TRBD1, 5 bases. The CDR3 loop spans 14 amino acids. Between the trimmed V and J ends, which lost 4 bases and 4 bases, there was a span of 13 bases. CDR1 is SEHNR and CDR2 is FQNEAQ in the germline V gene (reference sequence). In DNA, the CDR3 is TGTGCCAGCAGCTACGGGACGGAAATCTATGGCTACACCTTC. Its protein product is CASSYGTEIYGYTF.

This CDR3 is CASSTFYNEQFF. The CDR3, as DNA: TGTGCCAGCAGCACCTTCTACAATGAGCAGTTCTTC. The V and J genes are TRBV2 and TRBJ2-1; no reliable D call. The germline gives CDR1 SNHLY, CDR2 FYNNEI. The ends were cut back, 6 bases at V and 3 bases at J, with 6 bases in the middle. The length of the CDR3 is 12 residues.

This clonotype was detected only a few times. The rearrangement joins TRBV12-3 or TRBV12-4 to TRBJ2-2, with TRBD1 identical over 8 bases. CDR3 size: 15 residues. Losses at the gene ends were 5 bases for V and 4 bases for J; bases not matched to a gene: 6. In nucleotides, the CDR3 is TGTGCCAGCAGTCCACAGGGGGAGGTCACCGGGGAGCTGTTTTTT. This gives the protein CASSPQGEVTGELFF.

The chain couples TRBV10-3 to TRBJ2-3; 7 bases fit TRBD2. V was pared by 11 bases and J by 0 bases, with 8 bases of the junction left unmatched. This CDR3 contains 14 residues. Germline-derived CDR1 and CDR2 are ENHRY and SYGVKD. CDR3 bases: TGTGCCGCCGGACTAGGGGCTAGCACAGATACGCAGTATTTT. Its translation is CAAGLGASTDTQYF.

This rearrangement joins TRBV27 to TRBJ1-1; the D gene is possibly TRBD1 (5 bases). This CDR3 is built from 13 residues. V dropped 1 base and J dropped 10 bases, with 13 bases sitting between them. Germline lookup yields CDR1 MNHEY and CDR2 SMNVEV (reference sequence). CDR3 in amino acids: CASSLWGPSRAFF. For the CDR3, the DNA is TGTGCCAGCAGTTTATGGGGCCCTTCTCGAGCTTTCTTT.

CDR3 in amino acids: CASSVTSVQQETQYF. CDR3 nucleotides: TGTGCCAGCAGCGTAACCTCCGTGCAGCAAGAGACCCAGTACTTC. The genes are TRBV9 and TRBJ2-5, with D unresolved. Germline CDR1 is SGDLS and CDR2 is YYNGEE. This CDR3 has 15 residues. V lost 1 base to trimming and J lost 2 bases, with 12 bases between them.

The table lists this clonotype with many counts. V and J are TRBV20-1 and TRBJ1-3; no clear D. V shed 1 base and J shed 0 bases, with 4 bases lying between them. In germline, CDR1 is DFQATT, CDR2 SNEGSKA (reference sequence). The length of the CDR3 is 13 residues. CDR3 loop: CSARAYSGNTIYF. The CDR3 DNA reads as TGCAGTGCTAGAGCCTACTCTGGAAACACCATATATTTT.

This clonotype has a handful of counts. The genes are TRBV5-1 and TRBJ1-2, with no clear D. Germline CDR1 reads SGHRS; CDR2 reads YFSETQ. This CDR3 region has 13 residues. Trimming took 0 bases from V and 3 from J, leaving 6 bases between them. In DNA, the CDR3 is TGCGCCAGCAGCTTGGGGGAGGACTATGGCTACACCTTC. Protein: CASSLGEDYGYTF.

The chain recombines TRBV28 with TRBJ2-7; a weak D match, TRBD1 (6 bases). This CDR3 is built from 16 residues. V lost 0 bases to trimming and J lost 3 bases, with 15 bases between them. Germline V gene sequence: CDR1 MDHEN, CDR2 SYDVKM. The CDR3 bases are TGTGCCAGCAGTTTATGGACAGGAGTAAGGAGCTACGAGCAGTACTTC. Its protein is CASSLWTGVRSYEQYF.

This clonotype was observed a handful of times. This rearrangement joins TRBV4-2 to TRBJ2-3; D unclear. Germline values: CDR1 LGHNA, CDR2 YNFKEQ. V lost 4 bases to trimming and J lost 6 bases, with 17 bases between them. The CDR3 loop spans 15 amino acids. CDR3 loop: CASSPNAGLLDTQYF. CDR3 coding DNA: TGTGCCAGCAGCCCTAACGCCGGGTTATTGGATACGCAGTATTTT.

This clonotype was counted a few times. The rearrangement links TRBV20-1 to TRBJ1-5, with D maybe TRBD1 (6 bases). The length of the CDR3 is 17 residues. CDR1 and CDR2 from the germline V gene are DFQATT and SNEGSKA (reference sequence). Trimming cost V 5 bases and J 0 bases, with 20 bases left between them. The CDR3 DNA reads TGCAGTGCTCCAAGGGGGGGCAGGGGAGATAGCAATCAGCCCCAGCATTTT. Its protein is CSAPRGGRGDSNQPQHF.

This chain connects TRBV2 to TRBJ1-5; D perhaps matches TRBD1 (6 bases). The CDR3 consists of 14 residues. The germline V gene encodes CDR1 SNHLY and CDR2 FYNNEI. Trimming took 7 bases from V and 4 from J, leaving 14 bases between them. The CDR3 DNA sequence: TGTGCCAGCACCAGGGGCCAGACGAATCAGCCCCAGCATTTT. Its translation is CASTRGQTNQPQHF.

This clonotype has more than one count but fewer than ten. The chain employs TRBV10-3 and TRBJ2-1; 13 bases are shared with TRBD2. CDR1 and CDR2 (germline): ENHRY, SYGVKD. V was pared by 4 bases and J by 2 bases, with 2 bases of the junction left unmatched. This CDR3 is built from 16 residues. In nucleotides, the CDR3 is TGTGCCATCAGTGCAACTAGCGGGGGGGCCTACAATGAGCAGTTCTTC. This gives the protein CAISATSGGAYNEQFF.

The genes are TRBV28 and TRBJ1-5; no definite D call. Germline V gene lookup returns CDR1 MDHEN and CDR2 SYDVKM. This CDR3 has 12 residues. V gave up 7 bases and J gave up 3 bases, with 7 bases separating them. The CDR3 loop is CASTGNNQPQHF. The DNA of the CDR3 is TGTGCCAGCACGGGAAACAATCAGCCCCAGCATTTT.

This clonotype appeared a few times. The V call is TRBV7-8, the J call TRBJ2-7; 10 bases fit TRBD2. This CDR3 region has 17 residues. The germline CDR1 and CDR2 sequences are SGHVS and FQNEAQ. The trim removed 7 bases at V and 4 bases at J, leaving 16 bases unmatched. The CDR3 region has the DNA TGTGCCAGCATTCCTCCCGGCAGGAGCGGGGGGGCATACGAGCAGTACTTC. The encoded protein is CASIPPGRSGGAYEQYF. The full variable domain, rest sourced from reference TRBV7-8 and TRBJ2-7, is GAGVSQSPRYKVAKRGQDVALRCDPISGHVSLFWYQQALGQGPEFLTYFQNEAQLDKSGLPSDRFFAERPEGSVSTLKIQRTQQEDSAVYLCASIPPGRSGGAYEQYFGPGTRLTVT.

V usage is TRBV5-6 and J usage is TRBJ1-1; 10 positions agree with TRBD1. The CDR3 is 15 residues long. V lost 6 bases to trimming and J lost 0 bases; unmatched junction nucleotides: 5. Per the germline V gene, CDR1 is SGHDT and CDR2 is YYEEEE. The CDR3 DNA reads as TGTGCCAGCAACCCGGGACAGGGGATGAACACTGAAGCTTTCTTT. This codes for CASNPGQGMNTEAFF.

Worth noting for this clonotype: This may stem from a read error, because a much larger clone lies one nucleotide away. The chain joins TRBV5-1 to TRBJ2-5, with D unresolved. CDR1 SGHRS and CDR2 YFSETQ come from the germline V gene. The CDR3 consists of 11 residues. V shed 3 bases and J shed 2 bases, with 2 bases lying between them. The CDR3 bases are TGCGCCAGCAGCTGGCAAGAGACCCAGTACTTC. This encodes CASSWQETQYF.

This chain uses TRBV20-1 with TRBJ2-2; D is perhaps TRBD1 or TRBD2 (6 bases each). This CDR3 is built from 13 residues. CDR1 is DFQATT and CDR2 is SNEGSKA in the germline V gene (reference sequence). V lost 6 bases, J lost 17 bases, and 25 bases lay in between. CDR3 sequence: CSASFTGNGEVFF. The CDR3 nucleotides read TGCAGTGCCTCATTTACAGGGAACGGGGAGGTATTTTTT.

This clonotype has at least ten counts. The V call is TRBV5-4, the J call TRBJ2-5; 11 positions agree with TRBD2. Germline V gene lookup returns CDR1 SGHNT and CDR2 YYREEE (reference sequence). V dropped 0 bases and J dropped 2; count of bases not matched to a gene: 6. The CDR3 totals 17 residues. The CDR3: CASSLEFLAGGQETQYF. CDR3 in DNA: TGTGCCAGCAGCTTGGAGTTTCTAGCGGGGGGACAAGAGACCCAGTACTTC.

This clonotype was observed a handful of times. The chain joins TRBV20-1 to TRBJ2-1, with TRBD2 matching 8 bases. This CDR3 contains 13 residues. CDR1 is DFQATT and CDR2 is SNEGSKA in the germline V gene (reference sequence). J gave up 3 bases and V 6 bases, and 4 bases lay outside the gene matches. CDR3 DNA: TGCAGTGCATGCCTAGCGGGCTACAATGAGCAGTTCTTC. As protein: CSACLAGYNEQFF.

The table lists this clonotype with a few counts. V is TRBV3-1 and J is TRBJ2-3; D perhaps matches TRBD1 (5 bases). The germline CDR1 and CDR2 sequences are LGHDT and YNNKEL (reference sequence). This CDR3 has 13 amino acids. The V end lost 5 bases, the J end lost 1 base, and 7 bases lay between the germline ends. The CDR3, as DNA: TGTGCCAGCAGCGGCAGGGGCACAGATACGCAGTATTTT. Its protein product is CASSGRGTDTQYF.

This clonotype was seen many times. For the CDR3, the DNA is TGCAGTGCTCCTCAGAGTCGTGGAATAACCAATCAGCCCCAGCATTTT. It is translated as CSAPQSRGITNQPQHF. The rearrangement uses TRBV20-1 and TRBJ1-5; D is unresolved. The V gene's germline CDR1 is DFQATT and CDR2 SNEGSKA (reference sequence). The ends were cut back, 5 bases at V and 3 bases at J, with 20 bases in the middle. This CDR3 region has 16 residues.

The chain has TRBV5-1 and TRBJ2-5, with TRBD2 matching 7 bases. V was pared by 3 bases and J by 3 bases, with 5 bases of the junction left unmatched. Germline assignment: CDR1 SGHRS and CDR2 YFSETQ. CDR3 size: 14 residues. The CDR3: CASSWEGREETQYF. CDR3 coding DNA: TGCGCCAGCAGCTGGGAGGGCCGGGAAGAGACCCAGTACTTC.

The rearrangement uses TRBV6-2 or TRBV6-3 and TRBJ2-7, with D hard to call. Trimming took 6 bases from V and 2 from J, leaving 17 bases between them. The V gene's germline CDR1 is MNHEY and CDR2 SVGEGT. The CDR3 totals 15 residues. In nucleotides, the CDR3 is TGTGCCAGCAGCACCGGCTCGCCCCTTGCCTACGAGCAGTACTTC. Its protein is CASSTGSPLAYEQYF.